This T cell receptor (beta chain) appears in the sequencing data of a study of cytomegalovirus exposure and HLA in healthy donors. Findings of the study overall: A prior analysis recorded that most TCR beta V segments were productive about 90% or about 30% of the time.

In the PCR, 60 Vbeta and 13 Jbeta primers were used. Using immunoSEQ multiplex PCR, the repertoire was profiled, and TCRdb retains in-frame clones only, with some absent. The sample holds 150,000 to 200,000 clones, just over 75% seen once. The CDR3 runs 14 residues. The germline gives CDR1 PRHDT, CDR2 FYEKMQ (reference sequence). V lost 7 bases to trimming and J lost 7 bases; unmatched junction nucleotides: 10. In the case of this clone: Its antigen remains unknown.

This sequence originates from a woman aged 25 to 39 in good health and CMV-seropositive. Sequenced: PBMCs. This chain connects TRBV13 to TRBJ2-1; TRBD1 matches at 7 bases. CDR3 amino acids: CASTTQGGANEQFF. CDR3 in DNA: TGTGCCAGCACCACCCAAGGGGGCGCGAATGAGCAGTTCTTC. The variable domain in full, completed from reference TRBV13 and TRBJ2-1, reads AAGVIQSPRHLIKEKRETATLKCYPIPRHDTVYWYQQGPGQDPQFLISFYEKMQSDKGSIPDRFSAQQFSDYHSELNMSSLELGDSALYFCASTTQGGANEQFFGPGTRLTVL.